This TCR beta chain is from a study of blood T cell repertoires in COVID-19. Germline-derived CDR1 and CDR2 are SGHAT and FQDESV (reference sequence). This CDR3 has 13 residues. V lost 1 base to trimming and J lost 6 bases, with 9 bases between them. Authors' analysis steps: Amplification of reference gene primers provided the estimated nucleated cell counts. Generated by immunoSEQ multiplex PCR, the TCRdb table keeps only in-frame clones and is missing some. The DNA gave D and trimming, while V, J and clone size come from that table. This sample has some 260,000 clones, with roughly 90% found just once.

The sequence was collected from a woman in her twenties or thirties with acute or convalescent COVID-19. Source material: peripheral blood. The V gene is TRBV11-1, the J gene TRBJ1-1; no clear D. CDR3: CASSLVAGAEAFF. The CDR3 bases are TGTGCCAGCAGCTTAGTGGCCGGGGCTGAAGCTTTCTTT. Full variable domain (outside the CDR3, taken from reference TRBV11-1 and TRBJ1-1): EAEVAQSPRYKITEKSQAVAFWCDPISGHATLYWYRQILGQGPELLVQFQDESVVDDSQLPKDRFSAERLKGVDSTLKIQPAELGDSAMYLCASSLVAGAEAFFGQGTRLTVV.